Following are 23 T cell receptor beta chains from one sample sequenced in a study of human T cells and chemical hapten exposure. Time point noted: patch test 3, about 24 weeks after DPC sensitization. Sample treatment: therapeutic diphenylcyclopropenone sensitization with weekly scalp DPC. TCRdb recomputed calls from the RACE reads with MiXCR, one row per CDR3 protein. The repertoire holds more than 85,000 distinct CDR3 sequences, with around 35% as singletons. Sequenced here: whole blood, sampled in connection with sensitization to the hapten diphenylcyclopropenone (DPC). The receptors were gathered from a middle-aged man with alopecia areata. Some clones in this sample may be carry-over from other donors' samples.

This clonotype has more than one count but fewer than ten. This chain uses TRBV7-2 with TRBJ2-1, with 7 bases aligning to TRBD2. With 5 bases clipped from V and 6 bases from J, the junction kept 10 bases outside the gene matches. Germline V CDR1 and CDR2: SGHTA, FQGNSA. This CDR3 has 15 residues. The DNA of the CDR3 is TGTGCCAGCAGCCCGCAAGCGGCGGGAGCCAATGAGCAGTTCTTC. Protein: CASSPQAAGANEQFF.

V usage is TRBV6-2 or TRBV6-3 and J usage is TRBJ2-5; D possibly corresponds to TRBD2 (5 bases). The CDR3 contains 14 residues. V shed 7 bases and J shed 1 base, with 13 bases lying between them. Per the germline V gene, CDR1 is MNHEY and CDR2 is SVGEGT. This CDR3 reads CASTTAGFQETQYF. In DNA, the CDR3 is TGTGCCAGCACAACTGCGGGTTTCCAAGAGACCCAGTACTTC.

The rearrangement links TRBV7-9 to TRBJ2-4, with 7 bases identical to TRBD1. There are 16 residues in the CDR3. The V gene's germline CDR1 is SEHNR and CDR2 FQNEAQ (reference sequence). Trimming cost V 5 bases and J 1 base; bases outside gene matches: 8. CDR3 in amino acids: CASSIQGPGAKNIQYF. For the CDR3, the DNA is TGTGCCAGCAGCATACAGGGGCCTGGGGCCAAAAACATTCAGTACTTC.

This clonotype has only a few counts. This chain joins TRBV6-6 and TRBJ2-3, with TRBD2 matching 7 bases. V gave up 5 bases and J gave up 0 bases; unmatched junction bases: 5. CDR3 length equals 15 residues. The germline V gene has CDR1 MNHNY and CDR2 SVGAGI (reference sequence). Here the CDR3 reads CASSGLERSTDTQYF. In DNA form, the CDR3 reads TGTGCCAGCAGTGGACTAGAAAGGAGCACAGATACGCAGTATTTT.

This clonotype was found once. The chain links TRBV20-1 to TRBJ2-1; possible D gene TRBD2, 7 bases. The germline gives CDR1 DFQATT, CDR2 SNEGSKA (reference sequence). CDR3 length: 14 residues. Deletions cut 0 bases from V and 8 bases from J, with 14 bases between. The CDR3 here is CSARDRGGWDEQFF. DNA of the CDR3: TGCAGTGCTAGAGATCGCGGGGGCTGGGATGAGCAGTTCTTC.

The chain employs TRBV6-5 and TRBJ1-5; 7 nucleotides align to TRBD1. CDR1 and CDR2 from the germline V gene are MNHEY and SVGAGI. J was trimmed by 0 bases and V by 6 bases; bases with no gene match: 5. The CDR3 has 15 residues. CDR3 sequence reads: CASRYRGNSNQPQHF. DNA for the CDR3: TGTGCCAGCAGGTACAGGGGAAATAGCAATCAGCCCCAGCATTTT.

The chain links TRBV6-5 to TRBJ2-3, with TRBD2 matching over 7 bases. CDR3 size: 14 residues. The ends lost 2 bases at V and 5 bases at J; junction bases unmatched: 4. Germline V gene data show CDR1 as MNHEY and CDR2 as SVGAGI. In DNA, the CDR3 is TGTGCCAGCAGTTACCGGCTAGCGGAAGATACGCAGTATTTT. Translating gives CASSYRLAEDTQYF.

This chain uses TRBV20-1 with TRBJ2-7, with D possibly being TRBD2 (6 bases). This CDR3 has 14 residues. Between the trimmed V and J ends, which lost 5 bases and 0 bases, there was a span of 14 bases. Germline V gene lookup returns CDR1 DFQATT and CDR2 SNEGSKA (reference sequence). The CDR3 sequence: CSAYGTANSYEQYV. The CDR3, as DNA: TGCAGTGCTTATGGGACTGCCAACTCCTACGAGCAGTACGTC.

This rearrangement joins TRBV4-1 to TRBJ2-5; possible D gene TRBD2, 5 bases. V lost 1 base and J 5 bases, leaving 11 bases between the germline ends. The germline V gene has CDR1 MGHRA and CDR2 YSYEKL. This CDR3 is built from 14 residues. In DNA form, the CDR3 reads TGCGCCAGCAGCCAAGTTGTGGGAGTTGAGACCCAGTACTTC. Its protein is CASSQVVGVETQYF.

This clonotype was found a few times. The chain is built from TRBV7-9 and TRBJ1-5, with 9 bases that match TRBD1. Trimming at V came to 5 bases and at J to 7 bases, leaving 9 bases not matched to a gene. Germline CDR1 SEHNR, CDR2 FQNEAQ (reference sequence). The CDR3 contains 15 residues. CDR3 residues: CASSAGTGTWQPQHF. CDR3 nucleotide sequence: TGTGCCAGCAGCGCCGGGACAGGGACGTGGCAGCCCCAGCATTTT. The variable domain in full, completed from reference TRBV7-9 and TRBJ1-5, reads DTGVSQNPRHKITKRGQNVTFRCDPISEHNRLYWYRQTLGQGPEFLTYFQNEAQLEKSRLLSDRFSAERPKGSFSTLEIQRTEQGDSAMYLCASSAGTGTWQPQHFGDGTRLSIL.

This clonotype has just a few counts. CDR3 bases: TGTGCCAGCAGTGAGGGACTAGCGGGATTTTCACCCTACAATGAGCAGTTCTTC. Residues: CASSEGLAGFSPYNEQFF. The gene calls are TRBV6-1 and TRBJ2-1; 13 positions agree with TRBD2. V lost 3 bases to trimming and J lost 2 bases; unmatched junction nucleotides: 7. This CDR3 has 18 amino acids. Per germline, CDR1 MNHNS and CDR2 SASEGT.

This clonotype was seen at least ten times. The chain combines TRBV4-3 with TRBJ2-7; TRBD2 agrees at 7 bases. Germline V gene sequence: CDR1 LGHNA, CDR2 YSLEER. Unmatched junction bases numbered 9, after V lost 4 bases and J lost 0 bases. The CDR3 runs to 16 residues. This CDR3 reads CASSLSGTMSSYEQYV. DNA for the CDR3: TGCGCCAGCAGCCTTTCCGGGACTATGAGCTCCTACGAGCAGTACGTC.

This chain links TRBV20-1 with TRBJ2-3; the D gene is possibly TRBD2 (6 bases). The V end lost 4 bases, the J end lost 1 base, and 15 bases lay between the germline ends. The CDR3 contains 15 residues. Germline loops: CDR1 DFQATT, CDR2 SNEGSKA (reference sequence). The CDR3 DNA is TGCAGTGCTACCGGCCAACTAGCTGGCACAGATACGCAGTATTTT. Amino acid sequence: CSATGQLAGTDTQYF.

In its sample, this clonotype was seen a few times. V is TRBV6-6 and J is TRBJ2-3, with D maybe TRBD2 (5 bases). Germline V gives CDR1 MNHNY, CDR2 SVGAGI (reference sequence). V was clipped by 4 bases and J by 2 bases, with 13 bases between them. The CDR3 spans 15 residues. CDR3 amino acids: CASSFYASTTDTQYF. The CDR3 DNA reads TGTGCCAGCAGTTTTTATGCTAGCACCACAGATACGCAGTATTTT.

This sequence joins TRBV14 and TRBJ2-7; 9 bases align to TRBD1. V lost 6 bases to trimming and J lost 2 bases; unmatched junction nucleotides: 14. CDR3 size: 17 residues. In germline, CDR1 is SGHDN, CDR2 FVKESK. The CDR3 loop is CASRQKWAGQGPYEQYV. CDR3 sequence (DNA): TGTGCCAGCAGGCAAAAGTGGGCGGGACAGGGACCCTACGAGCAGTACGTC.

The chain joins TRBV21-1 to TRBJ1-5; the table assigns TRBD1, which was not confirmed against the DNA. TRBV21-1 is recorded as a pseudogene. This CDR3 spans 19 amino acids. CDR3 DNA sequence: TGTGCCAGCAGCAAAGGCCGCACCCCAGTACAGGCTAGCAATCAGCCCCAGCATTTT. Translation: CASSKGRTPVQASNQPQHF.

This sequence joins TRBV7-2 and TRBJ2-1, with 9 positions matching TRBD2. V lost 5 bases and J lost 5; bases outside the gene matches: 13. The CDR3 spans 17 residues. Per the germline V gene, CDR1 is SGHTA and CDR2 is FQGNSA. CDR3 in amino acids: CASSLPIFSGRNNEQFF. CDR3 sequence (DNA): TGTGCCAGCAGCCTCCCGATTTTTAGCGGGAGAAACAATGAGCAGTTCTTC. Complete variable domain (other parts from reference TRBV7-2 and TRBJ2-1): GAGVSQSPSNKVTEKGKDVELRCDPISGHTALYWYRQSLGQGLEFLIYFQGNSAPDKSGLPSDRFSAERTGGSVSTLTIQRTQQEDSAVYLCASSLPIFSGRNNEQFFGPGTRLTVL.

CDR3 nucleotide sequence: TGTGCCAGCAGTTTGCTACCCGGGGCCGGCGGAAACACCATATATTTT. Its translation is CASSLLPGAGGNTIYF. J is TRBJ1-3 and V is TRBV28; the D gene is possibly TRBD1 (5 bases). The length of the CDR3 is 16 residues. The V gene lost 3 bases and the J gene lost 4 bases, with 16 bases spanning the gap. Germline CDR1 and CDR2: MDHEN and SYDVKM.

The J gene is TRBJ2-5, the V gene TRBV7-9; D is perhaps TRBD1 or TRBD2 (5 bases each). V dropped 3 bases and J dropped 0 bases, with 11 bases sitting between them. CDR1 SEHNR and CDR2 FQNEAQ come from the germline V gene (reference sequence). The CDR3 loop spans 15 amino acids. In nucleotides, the CDR3 is TGTGCCAGCAGCTTGGGGACGGCGCACCAAGAGACCCAGTACTTC. It specifies CASSLGTAHQETQYF. The whole variable domain, filled in from reference TRBV7-9 and TRBJ2-5, reads DTGVSQNPRHKITKRGQNVTFRCDPISEHNRLYWYRQTLGQGPEFLTYFQNEAQLEKSRLLSDRFSAERPKGSFSTLEIQRTEQGDSAMYLCASSLGTAHQETQYFGPGTRLLVL.

The chain employs TRBV12-3 or TRBV12-4 and TRBJ2-7, with D possibly TRBD2 on 5 matching bases. There are 13 residues in the CDR3. Deletions cut 2 bases from V and 6 bases from J, with 11 bases between. The CDR3 DNA sequence: TGTGCCAGCAGTTTACTAGCTGCAGGCGAGCAGTACTTC. Residues: CASSLLAAGEQYF.

This clonotype came up a few times. The J gene is TRBJ2-5, the V gene TRBV18, with 12 positions matching TRBD2. There are 15 residues in the CDR3. CDR1 and CDR2 (germline): KGHSH, LQKENI. The V segment lost 4 bases and the J segment 4 bases; nucleotides outside the gene matches: 4. The CDR3 region has the DNA TGTGCCAGCTCACTACTAGCGGGAGGATTAGAGACCCAGTACTTC. It translates to CASSLLAGGLETQYF. Full variable domain (outside the CDR3, taken from reference TRBV18 and TRBJ2-5): NAGVMQNPRHLVRRRGQEARLRCSPMKGHSHVYWYRQLPEEGLKFMVYLQKENIIDESGMPKERFSAEFPKEGPSILRIQQVVRGDSAAYFCASSLLAGGLETQYFGPGTRLLVL.

This clonotype was seen more than once but under ten times. CDR3 sequence: CASSLLRGEAFF. CDR3 bases: TGTGCCAGCAGCTTATTGCGTGGTGAAGCTTTCTTT. The chain uses TRBV7-2 and TRBJ1-1; D gene unclear. V dropped 2 bases and J dropped 7 bases, with 8 bases sitting between them. CDR3 size: 12 residues. Germline assignment: CDR1 SGHTA and CDR2 FQGNSA.

This chain joins TRBV21-1 and TRBJ1-5. TRBV21-1 is marked as a pseudogene. The CDR3 length is 17 residues. The CDR3 nucleotides read TGTGCCAGCAGCAGAGAGGGCGAGGTCGGGGGCAATCAGCCCCAGCATTTT. Translation: CASSREGEVGGNQPQHF.